This T cell receptor (beta chain) emerged from a study of T cell responses to AZD1222 COVID-19 vaccine. Notes on the study in general: Baseline seropositives among AZD1222 recipients totaled only six. Mostly white British, mostly female donors; authors suggested clonal diversity may be underestimated. Repertoire collection took place solely once the T cell response had peaked.

Profiling relied on immunoSEQ multiplex PCR, and the TCRdb table lists in-frame clones only, not all of them. Of around 120,000 clones detected, approximately 90% appear once; the ten largest clones hold roughly 7%. It was second doses at about 4 or about 12 weeks that were pooled. Regarding this clone: What it binds is not known.

This CDR3 comprises 13 residues. Between the trimmed V and J ends, which lost 3 bases and 14 bases, there was a span of 19 bases. CDR1 and CDR2 (germline): MGHDK, SYGVNS. The receptor was derived from an adult who received the AZD1222 COVID-19 vaccine. V and J are TRBV25-1 and TRBJ1-2, with unresolved D. The specimen comprised peripheral blood, sampled 28 days after the second AZD1222 dose. For the CDR3, the DNA is TGTGCCAGCAGTGACCCCGCGGAGTGGCCCGGGACCTTC. Protein sequence: CASSDPAEWPGTF.